This paragraph covers one T cell receptor beta chain sequence. The sample belongs to a study of blood T cell repertoires in COVID-19. Background on the study: Specimens from acute and convalescent COVID-19 originated in the United States, Italy and Spain. PBMCs, B-cell-depleted T cells, or T cells were the source of the cDNA or gDNA that made up the material.

The CDR3 length is 15 residues. Trimming removed 1 base from V and 7 bases from J; junction bases left unmatched: 8. Germline CDR1 GTSNPN, CDR2 SVGIG (reference sequence). Allocation to cohorts depended on clinical history reported by the participants. Exposed participants encountered a COVID-19 case during the 2 weeks preceding study entry. Profiling relied on immunoSEQ multiplex PCR, and the TCRdb table lists in-frame clones only, not all of them. The data show about 300,000 clones, with 85% seen just once and under 2% held by the top ten. The origin of this receptor is a woman aged 25-40 years who had been exposed to COVID-19. V usage is TRBV30 and J usage is TRBJ1-4; 8 bases are a match to TRBD1. The specimen sequenced was PBMCs or T cells enriched from blood (not recorded which). CDR3 residues: CAWSGRTGFIEKLFF. CDR3 in DNA: TGTGCCTGGAGTGGACGGACAGGGTTTATTGAAAAACTGTTTTTT. The whole variable domain, filled in from reference TRBV30 and TRBJ1-4, reads SQTIHQWPATLVQPVGSPLSLECTVEGTSNPNLYWYRQAAGRGLQLLFYSVGIGQISSEVPQNLSASRPQDRQFILSSKKLLLSDSGFYLCAWSGRTGFIEKLFFGSGTQLSVL.